This record looks at one T cell receptor (beta chain) sequence and its context. This sample was included in a study of blood T cell repertoires in COVID-19. Study at large: Whether acute or convalescent, the COVID-19 samples came from the United States, Italy and Spain.

TCRdb's table, derived via immunoSEQ multiplex PCR, lists solely in-frame clones and lacks some. The sample has 43,000 or so clones, 86% seen once. Sequencing input: peripheral blood. The TCR sequence derives from a man in his sixties with active COVID-19.

The CDR3 DNA reads TGCGCCAGCACCGGTACAGGGGGCTCCTACGAGCAGTACTTC. Translating gives CASTGTGGSYEQYF. This chain connects TRBV5-1 to TRBJ2-7, with 8 bases identical to TRBD1. Germline values: CDR1 SGHRS, CDR2 YFSETQ. Trimming took 6 bases from V and 0 from J; bases not matched to a gene: 5. The CDR3 is 14 amino acids.